This T cell receptor beta chain was recorded in a study of post-analysis software for immune sequencing data. At the level of the study: Disease courses included relapsing-remitting, secondary progressive and progressive-relapsing multiple sclerosis.

Prepared TCR beta cDNA libraries contained unique molecular identifiers. Roughly 500,000 cDNA molecules were obtained from around 0.96 to 9.9 million T cells. A single record per CDR3 protein comes from TCRdb applying MiXCR to the PCR reads. The sample consists of about 680,000 distinct CDR3 sequences, 59% of them appearing once. This clonotype was seen a single time. The antigen remains unidentified. The germline V gene has CDR1 ENHRY and CDR2 SYGVKD. This CDR3 has 15 residues. The junction had 9 bases not matched to a gene; V was cut back by 10 bases and J by 2 bases. Study-level results: Those with multiple sclerosis, the patient group, showed significantly lower normalized Chao1 diversity than controls. F measure showed strong co-clustering of same-batch samples. Controls had lower frequencies than patients of about 5 TRBV segments, which included TRBV5-6, TRBV5-1 and TRBV20-1.

The sequenced sample was blood. J is TRBJ1-5 and V is TRBV10-3; 9 bases map to TRBD1. This TCR was recovered from a girl aged 2 to 9 with multiple sclerosis. The CDR3 DNA reads TGTGCCACGACAGGGGGACAGGGTGGCAATCAGCCCCAGCATTTT. Translation: CATTGGQGGNQPQHF.